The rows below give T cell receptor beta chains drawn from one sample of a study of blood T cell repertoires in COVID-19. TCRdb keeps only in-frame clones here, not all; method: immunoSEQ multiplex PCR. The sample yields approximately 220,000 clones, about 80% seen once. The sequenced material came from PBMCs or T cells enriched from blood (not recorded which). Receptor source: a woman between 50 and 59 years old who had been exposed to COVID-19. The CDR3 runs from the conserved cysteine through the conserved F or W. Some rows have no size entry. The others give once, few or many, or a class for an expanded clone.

CDR3 protein: CASSQGRTGSPLHF
V gene: TRBV3-1/TRBV3-2
clone size: -

CDR3 protein: CAQSFEKTSQNEQFF
V gene: TRBV21-1
clone size: -

CDR3 protein: CASSPQGNQPQHF
V gene: TRBV7-8
clone size: once

CDR3 protein: CASSPGGRPGHYGYTF
V gene: TRBV28
clone size: -

CDR3 protein: CASSVDKDYTEAFF
V gene: TRBV10-1
clone size: -

CDR3 protein: CASSRRTGSNRTGNTIYF
V gene: TRBV21-1
clone size: -

CDR3 protein: CASSSTSGGANEQFF
V gene: TRBV5-1
clone size: -

CDR3 protein: CASSNLRGRYGYTF
V gene: TRBV6-5
clone size: -

CDR3 protein: CASSKDPDMNTEAFF
V gene: TRBV21-1
clone size: -

CDR3 protein: CASSSARGGEGLGYTF
V gene: TRBV27
clone size: -

CDR3 protein: CASRRQGPYTEAFF
V gene: TRBV2
clone size: -

CDR3 protein: CATMHGTSFNEQFF
V gene: TRBV24-1
clone size: -

CDR3 protein: CASSLKGARNTIYF
V gene: TRBV7-9
clone size: -

CDR3 protein: CASSGGARDTQYF
V gene: TRBV12-5
clone size: -

CDR3 protein: CASSFRAGPDTGELFF
V gene: TRBV11-3
clone size: once

CDR3 protein: CASSYSAGQVLYEQYF
V gene: TRBV6-5
clone size: -

CDR3 protein: CASSQDLGGSPWGYTF
V gene: TRBV3-1/TRBV3-2
clone size: -

CDR3 protein: CASTPSGGFETQYF
V gene: TRBV28
clone size: -

CDR3 protein: CASSLGQGIYEQYF
V gene: TRBV5-6
clone size: -

CDR3 protein: CASSLGTVPDTQYF
V gene: TRBV5-6
clone size: -

CDR3 protein: CASSWRTGPYEQYF
V gene: TRBV6-5
clone size: -